The 15 T cell receptor beta chains in this list originate from one sample, sequenced in a study of blood T cell repertoires in COVID-19. TCRdb's copy holds only in-frame clones and misses some; the assay was immunoSEQ multiplex PCR. The sample holds around 200,000 clones, roughly 87% seen once. Source material: peripheral blood. The receptors were sampled from a woman between 40 and 55 years old with acute or convalescent COVID-19.

J is TRBJ2-2 and V is TRBV5-1, with TRBD2 matching over 8 bases. Germline CDR1 and CDR2: SGHRS and YFSETQ. The CDR3 covers 16 residues. V trimming: 0 bases; J trimming: 7 bases; junction bases outside the gene matches: 8. CDR3 protein: CASSLDTGGPSGELFF. DNA for the CDR3: TGCGCCAGCAGCTTGGATACGGGAGGGCCCAGCGGGGAGCTGTTTTTT.

The rearrangement links TRBV20-1 to TRBJ1-3, with D possibly matching TRBD1 (6 bases). The V end lost 3 bases, the J end lost 4 bases, and 7 bases lay between the germline ends. Germline V gene data show CDR1 as DFQATT and CDR2 as SNEGSKA (reference sequence). This CDR3 contains 12 residues. DNA for the CDR3: TGCAGTGCTAGTACAGGGGGAAACACCATATATTTT. Residues: CSASTGGNTIYF.

This clone was counted once. The sample has other DNA sequences that encode this CDR3 too. This rearrangement joins TRBV28 to TRBJ2-7; no clear D. Germline V gives CDR1 MDHEN, CDR2 SYDVKM. The ends were cut back, 8 bases at V and 1 base at J, with 6 bases in the middle. The CDR3 has 11 amino acids. For the CDR3, the DNA is TGTGCCAGCCGGAGATCCTACGAGCAGTACTTC. Its protein is CASRRSYEQYF.

V usage is TRBV4-2 and J usage is TRBJ2-7; D is ambiguous. V was pared by 2 bases and J by 6 bases, with 8 bases between. Per the germline V gene, CDR1 is LGHNA and CDR2 is YNFKEQ. The CDR3 spans 12 residues. The CDR3 protein is CASSQYPGEQYF. CDR3 in DNA: TGTGCCAGCAGCCAATATCCCGGCGAGCAGTACTTC.

V usage is TRBV5-1 and J usage is TRBJ2-5; 10 nucleotides match TRBD2. Germline loops: CDR1 SGHRS, CDR2 YFSETQ. J gave up 5 bases and V 1 base, and 5 bases lay outside the gene matches. CDR3 length equals 15 residues. The CDR3 DNA reads as TGCGCCAGCAGCTTGCAGCGGGGGGGCCTTGAGACCCAGTACTTC. It is translated as CASSLQRGGLETQYF.

The V call is TRBV28, the J call TRBJ1-6; no reliable D call. V was cut by 2 bases and J by 11 bases, with 19 bases left in between. The CDR3 is 16 residues long. Germline V gives CDR1 MDHEN, CDR2 SYDVKM. The CDR3 spells CASSLPSATRGTPLHF. CDR3 coding DNA: TGTGCCAGCAGTTTACCCTCGGCCACCCGAGGTACACCCCTCCACTTT.

The gene calls are TRBV5-1 and TRBJ1-1; no firm D call. This CDR3 contains 13 residues. Germline lookup yields CDR1 SGHRS and CDR2 YFSETQ. V shed 1 base and J shed 1 base, with 5 bases lying between them. CDR3 loop: CASSLRRNTEAFF. CDR3 bases: TGCGCCAGCAGCTTGAGGAGGAACACTGAAGCTTTCTTT.

V usage is TRBV28 and J usage is TRBJ2-1, with D perhaps TRBD2 (5 bases). This CDR3 is 16 amino acids long. Germline loops: CDR1 MDHEN, CDR2 SYDVKM. V lost 5 bases, J lost 6 bases, and 20 bases lay in between. The CDR3 DNA sequence: TGTGCCAGCAGTACGCCAGACTATTTGGGTCCCAATGAGCAGTTCTTC. Protein: CASSTPDYLGPNEQFF.

This clone was seen only once. This chain connects TRBV9 to TRBJ1-5; 10 nucleotides align to TRBD1. V gave up 4 bases and J gave up 0 bases; unmatched junction bases: 7. From germline, CDR1 is SGDLS and CDR2 YYNGEE. The CDR3 contains 17 residues. The CDR3: CASSNRDRGFSNQPQHF. CDR3 bases: TGTGCCAGCAGCAACCGGGACAGGGGATTTAGCAATCAGCCCCAGCATTTT.

As for this clone: Other DNA sequences in the sample encode the same CDR3. The chain joins TRBV7-2 to TRBJ1-2; D is perhaps TRBD1 (6 bases). CDR1 is SGHTA and CDR2 is FQGNSA in the germline V gene. This CDR3 comprises 14 residues. Trimming left V 0 bases short and J 3 bases short, with 8 bases between. CDR3 sequence: CASSLAKGDYGYTF. CDR3 nucleotide sequence: TGTGCCAGCAGCTTAGCCAAGGGGGACTATGGCTACACCTTC.

V usage is TRBV27 and J usage is TRBJ2-7; TRBD2 aligns across 7 bases. The trim removed 5 bases at V and 6 bases at J, leaving 16 bases unmatched. The CDR3 loop spans 16 amino acids. The germline gives CDR1 MNHEY, CDR2 SMNVEV (reference sequence). DNA for the CDR3: TGTGCCAGCAGTCTCTTAAGGGGCGGGAGAATACTCGAGCAGTACTTC. Its protein is CASSLLRGGRILEQYF.

This clone was observed a single time. The chain combines TRBV18 with TRBJ1-5; 7 nucleotides line up with TRBD1. CDR1 is KGHSH and CDR2 is LQKENI in the germline V gene. The length of the CDR3 is 15 residues. Trimming cost V 2 bases and J 10 bases; bases outside gene matches: 11. CDR3 nucleotide sequence: TGTGCCAGCTCACCATTAGGAGACAGGGTGTCCCCCCAGCATTTT. Residues: CASSPLGDRVSPQHF.

V usage is TRBV11-2 and J usage is TRBJ2-7; a weak D match, TRBD2 (5 bases). There are 11 residues in the CDR3. V was pared by 5 bases and J by 6 bases, with 8 bases between. The germline gives CDR1 SGHAT, CDR2 FQNNGV. In DNA form, the CDR3 reads TGTGCCAGCAGCGAGGAGGTCGAGCAGTACTTC. Translation: CASSEEVEQYF.

V and J are TRBV27 and TRBJ1-2; 10 bases map to TRBD1. V was pared by 3 bases and J by 3 bases, with 1 base of the junction left unmatched. Germline values: CDR1 MNHEY, CDR2 SMNVEV (reference sequence). The CDR3 runs 14 residues. The CDR3 DNA sequence: TGTGCCAGCAGTTTGGGGACAGGGGACTATGGCTACACCTTC. Amino acids: CASSLGTGDYGYTF.

The chain recombines TRBV7-9 with TRBJ2-7; D is perhaps TRBD2 (6 bases). The V end lost 5 bases, the J end lost 3 bases, and 11 bases lay between the germline ends. Looked up from germline, CDR1 is SEHNR and CDR2 is FQNEAQ (reference sequence). This CDR3 is built from 13 residues. CDR3 sequence: CASSPGRGYEQYF. The DNA of the CDR3 is TGTGCCAGCAGCCCTGGGCGGGGCTACGAGCAGTACTTC.